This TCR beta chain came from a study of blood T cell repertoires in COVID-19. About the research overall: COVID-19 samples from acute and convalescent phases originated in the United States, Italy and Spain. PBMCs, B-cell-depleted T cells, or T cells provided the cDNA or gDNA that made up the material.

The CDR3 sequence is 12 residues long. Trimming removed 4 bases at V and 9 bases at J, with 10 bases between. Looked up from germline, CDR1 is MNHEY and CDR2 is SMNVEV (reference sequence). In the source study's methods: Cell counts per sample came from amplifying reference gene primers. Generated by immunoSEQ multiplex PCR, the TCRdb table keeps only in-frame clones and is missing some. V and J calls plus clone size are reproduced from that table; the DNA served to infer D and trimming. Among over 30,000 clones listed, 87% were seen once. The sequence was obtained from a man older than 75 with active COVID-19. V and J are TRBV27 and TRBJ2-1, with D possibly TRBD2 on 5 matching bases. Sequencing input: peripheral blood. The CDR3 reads CASSSPGSEQFF. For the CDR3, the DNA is TGTGCCAGCAGTTCCCCGGGGAGTGAGCAGTTCTTC.